These 28 T cell receptor beta chains were sequenced from one sample in a study of response to subunit inactivated influenza vaccine. Via MiXCR, TCRdb re-called the RT-PCR reads, giving one row per CDR3 protein. The profile covers about 570,000 distinct CDR3 sequences, with 11% appearing a single time and approximately 11% taken by the ten largest. This sample also belongs to another study, concerning T cells expressing NK-cell markers. This second study notes: The TCR beta cDNA came from 5'RACE template switching with UMIs.

Specimen: PBMCs from blood, collected on the day of vaccination. The origin of the receptors is a man in his fifties who received an inactivated influenza vaccine.

Here the CDR3 DNA reads TGTGCCAGCAGCTTAACCCCGGCGGGGGCCTACGAGCAGTACTTC. It is translated as CASSLTPAGAYEQYF. The chain joins TRBV7-3 to TRBJ2-7, with 7 bases matching TRBD2. V lost 0 bases, J lost 2 bases, and 4 bases stayed unmatched. Germline V gene data show CDR1 as SGHTA and CDR2 as FQGTGA. This CDR3 region has 15 residues.

This clonotype was counted at least ten times. This chain links TRBV3-1 with TRBJ1-6; 7 nucleotides match TRBD1. V lost 0 bases, J lost 14 bases, and 13 bases stayed unmatched. The germline CDR1 and CDR2 sequences are LGHDT and YNNKEL (reference sequence). The CDR3 has 16 residues. CDR3 in amino acids: CASSQDLTGSPMALHF. The CDR3 DNA is TGTGCCAGCAGCCAAGACCTGACAGGGTCCCCGATGGCCCTCCACTTT. Drawing the rest from reference TRBV3-1 and TRBJ1-6, the complete variable domain is DTAVSQTPKYLVTQMGNDKSIKCEQNLGHDTMYWYKQDSKKFLKIMFSYNNKELIINETVPNRFSPKSPDKAHLNLHINSLELGDSAVYFCASSQDLTGSPMALHFGNGTRLTVT.

The table lists this clonotype with a few counts. The V gene is TRBV20-1, the J gene TRBJ2-3; 12 bases align to TRBD2. Per the germline V gene, CDR1 is DFQATT and CDR2 is SNEGSKA (reference sequence). The CDR3 spans 17 residues. Germline trimming cut 1 base from V and 8 bases from J; bases unmatched to any gene: 13. The CDR3 is CSARGGLAGDRWGTQYF. As DNA, the CDR3 is TGCAGTGCTAGAGGGGGACTAGCGGGTGACCGATGGGGTACGCAGTATTTT.

This clonotype was seen more than once but under ten times. The chain has TRBV6-1 and TRBJ1-4; TRBD1 matches at 7 bases. CDR1 is MNHNS, CDR2 SASEGT, per germline. V lost 1 base and J lost 3; bases outside the gene matches: 5. The CDR3 length is 16 residues. Here the CDR3 DNA reads TGTGCCAGCAGTGAAGTCGCCGGGACAGCTAATGAAAAACTGTTTTTT. It specifies CASSEVAGTANEKLFF.

This clonotype was seen a single time. Since no conserved phenylalanine or tryptophan closes the CDR3, a read error is the likely cause. The chain joins TRBV6-1 to TRBJ2-7; D might be TRBD1 (6 bases). Trimming took 8 bases from V and 6 from J, leaving 20 bases between them. The germline V gene has CDR1 MNHNS and CDR2 SASEGT. CDR3 size: 14 residues. CDR3 coding DNA: TGTGCCAGCCGCCAAGGGGGTTTAGGGCGCGAGCAGTACCTC. Protein product: CASRQGGLGREQYL.

This clonotype appeared a few times. V gene TRBV10-1 combines with J gene TRBJ1-1; no clear D gene. CDR1 is WNHNN, CDR2 SYGVQD, per germline (reference sequence). The CDR3 runs to 13 residues. V dropped 3 bases and J dropped 4 bases, with 9 bases sitting between them. This CDR3 reads CASSEYLSTEAFF. The DNA of the CDR3 is TGCGCCAGCAGTGAATATTTGAGCACTGAAGCTTTCTTT.

The table lists this clonotype with a few counts. This chain links TRBV11-1 with TRBJ2-1, with D possibly being TRBD1 or TRBD2 (5 bases each). Germline CDR1 and CDR2: SGHAT and FQDESV (reference sequence). V was shortened by 2 bases and J by 4 bases, with 30 bases between the two germline ends. The CDR3 sequence is 21 residues long. For the CDR3, the DNA is TGTGCCAGCAGCTTACATCAGGGACGGGTAGGATTCGGGTTCGGGTACAATGAGCAGTTCTTC. This sequence encodes CASSLHQGRVGFGFGYNEQFF. Using reference TRBV11-1 and TRBJ2-1 for the parts outside the CDR3, the full variable domain is EAEVAQSPRYKITEKSQAVAFWCDPISGHATLYWYRQILGQGPELLVQFQDESVVDDSQLPKDRFSAERLKGVDSTLKIQPAELGDSAMYLCASSLHQGRVGFGFGYNEQFFGPGTRLTVL.

This clonotype was seen only a few times. This chain links TRBV6-5 with TRBJ1-2; D ambiguous. The germline V and J ends were trimmed by 7 bases and 3 bases, with 6 bases remaining between them. CDR1 is MNHEY and CDR2 is SVGAGI in the germline V gene. This CDR3 contains 11 residues. CDR3 coding DNA: TGTGCCAGCATATCGGACTATGGCTACACCTTC. Protein product: CASISDYGYTF.

This rearrangement joins TRBV29-1 to TRBJ2-5; 8 nucleotides agree with TRBD2. The CDR3 consists of 16 residues. J was trimmed by 2 bases and V by 7 bases; bases with no gene match: 15. Per germline, CDR1 SQVTM and CDR2 ANQGSEA. CDR3 in amino acids: CSALGWTGREQETQYF. DNA for the CDR3: TGCAGCGCCCTGGGGTGGACCGGGAGGGAACAAGAGACCCAGTACTTC. Variable domain in full (rest from reference TRBV29-1 and TRBJ2-5): SAVISQKPSRDICQRGTSLTIQCQVDSQVTMMFWYRQQPGQSLTLIATANQGSEATYESGFVIDKFPISRPNLTFSTLTVSNMSPEDSSIYLCSALGWTGREQETQYFGPGTRLLVL.

V and J are TRBV28 and TRBJ2-3; D ambiguous. The CDR3 consists of 14 residues. The V gene's germline CDR1 is MDHEN and CDR2 SYDVKM. The V end was cut by 4 bases, the J end by 0 bases, with 8 bases between. CDR3 protein: CASSSPASTDTQYF. The CDR3 bases are TGTGCCAGCAGTTCACCCGCTAGCACAGATACGCAGTATTTT.

This clonotype was seen a few times. This sequence joins TRBV4-1 and TRBJ1-2; a possible D gene is TRBD1 (6 bases). The V and J ends lost 0 bases and 7 bases respectively, with 12 bases between them. This CDR3 region has 14 residues. CDR1 and CDR2 from the germline V gene are MGHRA and YSYEKL. CDR3 amino acids: CASSQEFRDTGYTF. In nucleotides, the CDR3 is TGCGCCAGCAGCCAAGAGTTCCGGGACACTGGCTACACCTTC.

This clonotype appeared a few times. The chain combines TRBV7-9 with TRBJ2-1; the D gene is possibly TRBD2 (6 bases). The germline V gene has CDR1 SEHNR and CDR2 FQNEAQ (reference sequence). V shed 6 bases and J shed 10 bases, with 13 bases lying between them. This CDR3 is built from 12 residues. The chain's CDR3 is CASREPAGEQFF. CDR3 DNA sequence: TGTGCCAGCAGGGAACCTGCGGGGGAGCAGTTCTTC.

This clonotype was observed a few times. V gene TRBV11-2 combines with J gene TRBJ2-1; TRBD2 might be the D (5 bases). CDR3 length: 16 amino acids. From germline, CDR1 is SGHAT and CDR2 FQNNGV. Between the trimmed V and J ends, which lost 5 bases and 6 bases, there was a span of 20 bases. The CDR3 sequence is CASSLSRDRALNEQFF. DNA for the CDR3: TGTGCCAGCAGCCTCAGCCGGGATAGGGCTCTCAATGAGCAGTTCTTC.

The V and J genes are TRBV5-1 and TRBJ2-7; D uncertain. The germline V and J ends were trimmed by 4 bases and 4 bases, with 12 bases remaining between them. The CDR3 totals 13 residues. Germline V lookup: CDR1 SGHRS, CDR2 YFSETQ. This CDR3 reads CASSRSGLYEQYF. Written as DNA, the CDR3 is TGCGCCAGCAGCCGGTCGGGCCTTTACGAGCAGTACTTC. The full variable domain, with the rest looked up from reference TRBV5-1 and TRBJ2-7, is KAGVTQTPRYLIKTRGQQVTLSCSPISGHRSVSWYQQTPGQGLQFLFEYFSETQRNKGNFPGRFSGRQFSNSRSEMNVSTLELGDSALYLCASSRSGLYEQYFGPGTRLTVT.

This clonotype has more than one count but fewer than ten. The chain employs TRBV19 and TRBJ2-7; TRBD2 might be the D (5 bases). CDR1 is LNHDA and CDR2 is SQIVND in the germline V gene (reference sequence). This CDR3 is 13 amino acids long. Trimming removed 10 bases from V and 2 bases from J, with 15 bases in between. This CDR3 reads CATRERAAYEQYF. The CDR3 bases are TGTGCCACCAGAGAGAGGGCGGCCTACGAGCAGTACTTC.

At least ten counts were recorded for this clonotype. The chain uses TRBV12-3 or TRBV12-4 and TRBJ2-1; D remains unclear. The CDR3 covers 12 residues. The V end lost 6 bases, the J end lost 3 bases, and 6 bases lay between the germline ends. The CDR3 sequence is CASSPDYNEQFF. CDR3 nucleotide sequence: TGTGCCAGCAGCCCCGACTACAATGAGCAGTTCTTC.

This clonotype was observed a few times. The chain uses TRBV24-1 and TRBJ2-2; tentative D call: TRBD2 (5 bases). Trimming pared 7 bases from V and 7 bases from J, leaving 9 bases between. This CDR3 contains 12 residues. Looked up from germline, CDR1 is KGHDR and CDR2 is SFDVKD. The CDR3 coding sequence is TGTGCCACCAGCCCGGGGTTCGGGGAGCTGTTTTTT. Amino acid sequence: CATSPGFGELFF.

The chain uses TRBV24-1 and TRBJ2-1; D possibly corresponds to TRBD2 (5 bases). Germline-derived CDR1 and CDR2 are KGHDR and SFDVKD. This CDR3 region has 12 residues. Deletions cut 5 bases from V and 12 bases from J, with 13 bases between. This chain's CDR3 is CATSATGRGQFF. The CDR3 bases are TGTGCCACCAGTGCTACGGGCCGGGGGCAGTTCTTC.

The chain links TRBV27 to TRBJ1-1; 8 bases are a match to TRBD1. This CDR3 contains 14 residues. V shed 6 bases and J 3 bases; nucleotides not matched to a gene: 6. Germline CDR1 MNHEY, CDR2 SMNVEV (reference sequence). The CDR3 region has the DNA TGTGCCAGCAGCCCTGACAGGGGCGACACTGAAGCTTTCTTT. The encoded protein is CASSPDRGDTEAFF.

This clonotype was observed a few times. This rearrangement joins TRBV12-3 or TRBV12-4 to TRBJ2-3, with TRBD2 matching over 8 bases. This CDR3 comprises 12 residues. The CDR3 region is CASGVGTDTQYF. For the CDR3, the DNA is TGTGCTAGCGGGGTGGGCACAGATACGCAGTATTTT.

The genes are TRBV6-1 and TRBJ2-1, with D perhaps given as TRBD1 or TRBD2 (5 bases each). The V and J ends lost 6 bases and 0 bases respectively, with 12 bases between them. CDR1 MNHNS and CDR2 SASEGT come from the germline V gene. The CDR3 loop spans 15 amino acids. The CDR3, as DNA: TGTGCCAGCAGACTGGGACCGAGCTCCTACAATGAGCAGTTCTTC. Residues: CASRLGPSSYNEQFF.

This clonotype was observed many times. The rearrangement uses TRBV5-1 and TRBJ2-3; 14 bases are a match to TRBD2. The CDR3 extends over 16 amino acids. V shed 4 bases, J shed 2 bases, and the junction held 3 bases outside the gene matches. Germline-derived CDR1 and CDR2 are SGHRS and YFSETQ. For the CDR3, the DNA is TGCGCCAGCAGCATGGGACTAGCGGGGGACACAGATACGCAGTATTTT. Protein product: CASSMGLAGDTDTQYF.

CDR3 residues: CASSAYQGHIQYF. The DNA of the CDR3 is TGTGCCAGCAGTGCGTACCAGGGCCACATTCAGTACTTC. This chain joins TRBV12-3 or TRBV12-4 and TRBJ2-4, with D possibly TRBD1 on 5 matching bases. V was cut by 5 bases and J by 8 bases, with 13 bases left in between. The CDR3 runs to 13 residues.

This clonotype was counted only a few times. This chain joins TRBV30 and TRBJ2-5; D remains ambiguous. V lost 2 bases and J 2 bases, leaving 6 bases between the germline ends. The germline V gene has CDR1 GTSNPN and CDR2 SVGIG (reference sequence). The CDR3 length is 12 residues. The CDR3 DNA sequence: TGTGCCTGGAGTATAGTGCAAGAGACCCAGTACTTC. As protein: CAWSIVQETQYF. Full variable domain (remainder filled in from reference TRBV30 and TRBJ2-5): SQTIHQWPATLVQPVGSPLSLECTVEGTSNPNLYWYRQAAGRGLQLLFYSVGIGQISSEVPQNLSASRPQDRQFILSSKKLLLSDSGFYLCAWSIVQETQYFGPGTRLLVL.

The chain joins TRBV7-2 to TRBJ2-7; 15 bases are shared with TRBD2. The germline gives CDR1 SGHTA, CDR2 FQGNSA. The CDR3 totals 16 residues. V was pared by 4 bases and J by 2 bases, with 3 bases of the junction left unmatched. The CDR3 loop reads CASSSWTSGRAYEQYF. The CDR3 region has the DNA TGTGCCAGCAGCTCATGGACTAGCGGGAGGGCCTACGAGCAGTACTTC.

This clonotype was detected a few times. The chain employs TRBV5-5 and TRBJ2-7, with D hard to call. There are 14 residues in the CDR3. With 5 bases removed from V and 2 bases from J, the gap between germline ends came to 14 bases. CDR1 and CDR2 from the germline V gene are SGHKS and YYEKEE (reference sequence). The CDR3 DNA sequence: TGTGCCAGCAGTACCTGGGATTTTGCCTACGAGCAGTACTTC. This encodes CASSTWDFAYEQYF.

This clonotype came up a few times. The chain joins TRBV20-1 to TRBJ2-5; D remains ambiguous. Germline CDR1 DFQATT, CDR2 SNEGSKA (reference sequence). V dropped 6 bases and J dropped 4 bases, with 18 bases sitting between them. This CDR3 contains 14 residues. CDR3 DNA: TGCAGTGCCCCGACATATGCCCTTGGAGAGACCCAGTACTTC. Its protein product is CSAPTYALGETQYF.

This chain uses TRBV28 with TRBJ1-2; D call uncertain. This CDR3 comprises 16 residues. Germline V CDR1 and CDR2: MDHEN, SYDVKM. V dropped 2 bases and J dropped 0 bases, with 13 bases sitting between them. This CDR3 is CASSLSVTDTNYGYTF. CDR3 in DNA: TGTGCCAGCAGTTTAAGCGTTACAGACACTAACTATGGCTACACCTTC.